This passage covers 29 T cell receptor beta chains from one sample sequenced in a study of metastatic and nonmetastatic thyroid tumors. From the PCR reads, TCRdb re-called clones with MiXCR. The sample contains around 15,000 clones, more than 20% of which appear only once. Each patient came to thyroid surgery without any prior treatment (of any kind). Sequenced material: tumor tissue. The receptor set was obtained from a male donor with papillary thyroid cancer or a benign thyroid nodule (not recorded which). Some clones in this sample may be carry-over from other donors' samples.

There are many counts of this clone. The gene calls are TRBV19 and TRBJ1-1; D not resolved. Germline V CDR1 and CDR2: LNHDA, SQIVND (reference sequence). The V end lost 1 base, the J end lost 4 bases, and 7 bases lay between the germline ends. This CDR3 has 13 residues. In DNA form, the CDR3 reads TGTGCCAGTAGTATAGTAAGGAGCACTGAAGCTTTCTTT. Translated: CASSIVRSTEAFF.

The chain carries TRBV13 and TRBJ1-1, with a tentative D call TRBD1 (6 bases). V was trimmed by 0 bases and J by 0 bases, leaving 8 bases between them. The CDR3 consists of 15 residues. CDR1 and CDR2 (germline): PRHDT, FYEKMQ (reference sequence). As DNA, the CDR3 is TGTGCCAGCAGCTTAGGGGACAGACTGAACACTGAAGCTTTCTTT. Its translation: CASSLGDRLNTEAFF.

This clone was picked up a small number of times. This chain connects TRBV11-2 to TRBJ1-2; perhaps TRBD1 as D (6 bases). The germline V gene encodes CDR1 SGHAT and CDR2 FQNNGV. The germline V and J ends were trimmed by 1 base and 7 bases, with 22 bases remaining between them. This CDR3 has 17 amino acids. As DNA, the CDR3 is TGTGCCAGCAGCTTAGTTTTCCTTCAGGGGAACATGGGTGGCTACACCTTC. This translates into CASSLVFLQGNMGGYTF.

This clone has ten or more counts. This chain links TRBV20-1 with TRBJ1-5; 9 bases are a match to TRBD1. V gave up 7 bases and J gave up 4 bases; unmatched junction bases: 5. From germline, CDR1 is DFQATT and CDR2 SNEGSKA (reference sequence). The CDR3 spans 13 residues. CDR3 nucleotides: TGCAGTGTTAGGGACAGGGAGAATCAGCCCCAGCATTTT. It yields the protein CSVRDRENQPQHF.

This chain connects TRBV11-2 to TRBJ2-3; a weak D match, TRBD1 (6 bases). V was cut by 0 bases and J by 0 bases, with 19 bases left in between. The CDR3 is 19 amino acids. Germline CDR1 and CDR2: SGHAT and FQNNGV. CDR3 region: CASSLDLQGIWGSTDTQYF. As DNA, the CDR3 is TGTGCCAGCAGCTTAGATCTGCAGGGGATTTGGGGAAGCACAGATACGCAGTATTTT. The full variable domain, completed using reference TRBV11-2 and TRBJ2-3, is EAGVAQSPRYKIIEKRQSVAFWCNPISGHATLYWYQQILGQGPKLLIQFQNNGVVDDSQLPKDRFSAERLKGVDSTLKIQPAKLEDSAVYLCASSLDLQGIWGSTDTQYFGPGTRLTVL.

The V gene is TRBV12-3 or TRBV12-4, the J gene TRBJ2-7; D gene uncertain. This CDR3 comprises 16 residues. The germline V and J ends were trimmed by 8 bases and 0 bases, with 20 bases remaining between them. CDR3 residues: CASAGPWTMSSYEQYF. CDR3 coding DNA: TGTGCCAGCGCTGGCCCCTGGACCATGTCCTCCTACGAGCAGTACTTC.

This clone was picked up a small number of times. The J gene is TRBJ1-6, the V gene TRBV27; D uncertain. The V end was cut by 8 bases, the J end by 4 bases, with 9 bases between. Germline lookup yields CDR1 MNHEY and CDR2 SMNVEV (reference sequence). The CDR3 loop spans 13 amino acids. As DNA, the CDR3 is TGTGCCAGCTCGGCGGAGTATAATTCACCCCTCCACTTT. It translates to CASSAEYNSPLHF.

This clone was detected many times. The rearrangement links TRBV4-1 to TRBJ2-3, with 7 bases aligning to TRBD2. CDR1 is MGHRA and CDR2 is YSYEKL in the germline V gene. CDR3 length: 16 residues. J lost 1 base, V lost 4 bases, and 8 bases had no gene match. The CDR3 is CASSPTPGGGTDTQYF. CDR3 bases: TGCGCCAGCAGCCCCACCCCGGGGGGAGGCACAGATACGCAGTATTTT.

This chain connects TRBV3-1 to TRBJ2-3; D gene unclear. The CDR3 is 15 amino acids. Trimming took off 4 bases at V and 2 bases at J, with 13 bases between the two ends. Per germline, CDR1 LGHDT and CDR2 YNNKEL (reference sequence). This CDR3 reads CASSPPGRATDTQYF. DNA for the CDR3: TGTGCCAGCAGCCCCCCTGGCCGGGCCACAGATACGCAGTATTTT.

This clone has just a few counts. V and J are TRBV7-9 and TRBJ2-7; D perhaps matches TRBD1 (6 bases). CDR3 length: 12 residues. Per the germline V gene, CDR1 is SEHNR and CDR2 is FQNEAQ (reference sequence). Trimming cost V 5 bases and J 5 bases, with 10 bases left between them. The CDR3 protein is CASSVDSHEQYF. In nucleotides, the CDR3 is TGTGCCAGCAGCGTGGACAGCCACGAGCAGTACTTC.

This clone was observed many times. The chain has TRBV30 and TRBJ1-4, with unresolved D. Germline CDR1 and CDR2: GTSNPN and SVGIG (reference sequence). With 2 bases removed from V and 8 bases from J, the gap between germline ends came to 9 bases. The length of the CDR3 is 12 residues. CDR3 protein: CAWSILREKLFF. CDR3 DNA: TGTGCCTGGAGTATCCTCCGAGAAAAACTGTTTTTT.

The chain recombines TRBV20-1 with TRBJ2-7; D might be TRBD2 (6 bases). Germline assignment: CDR1 DFQATT and CDR2 SNEGSKA (reference sequence). The CDR3 runs 16 residues. Trimming removed 0 bases from V and 2 bases from J, with 17 bases in between. CDR3 residues: CSARDRSSGFAYEQYF. CDR3 in DNA: TGCAGTGCTAGAGATCGGAGTAGCGGATTCGCCTACGAGCAGTACTTC.

This clone was detected many times. This CDR3 is also generated by other DNA sequences in the sample. This rearrangement joins TRBV11-1 to TRBJ2-3, with D possibly TRBD1 on 6 matching bases. This CDR3 is built from 18 residues. Germline CDR1 SGHAT, CDR2 FQDESV (reference sequence). Trimming shortened V by 1 base and J by 4 bases, and 21 bases separated the two germline ends. The CDR3 bases are TGTGCCAGCAGCTTAGAAGGCCTGTCAGGGGTGCTGGCAGATACGCAGTATTTT. This encodes CASSLEGLSGVLADTQYF.

This clone is labeled as medium-sized (0.01 to 0.1%). This chain joins TRBV20-1 and TRBJ2-7; a possible D gene is TRBD2 (5 bases). Germline values: CDR1 DFQATT, CDR2 SNEGSKA (reference sequence). The CDR3 sequence is 14 residues long. V was clipped by 2 bases and J by 2 bases, with 13 bases between them. CDR3 coding DNA: TGCAGTGCTAGAACTAACGGGGTAACCTACGAGCAGTACTTC. As protein: CSARTNGVTYEQYF.

As for this clone: At one boundary the junction diverges from the germline segment, which might be a read error. The V gene is TRBV28, the J gene TRBJ2-7, with TRBD1 identical over 10 bases. The length of the CDR3 is 13 residues. Per the germline V gene, CDR1 is MDHEN and CDR2 is SYDVKM. CDR3 bases: TGTGCCAGCAGTCCGATGACAGGGGGCGAGCATTACTTC. The encoded protein is CASSPMTGGEHYF.

This clone qualifies as medium-sized (0.01 to 0.1%). The rearrangement joins TRBV28 to TRBJ2-2, with D unresolved. The CDR3 has 14 amino acids. Trimming cost V 4 bases and J 13 bases, with 19 bases left between them. CDR1 is MDHEN and CDR2 is SYDVKM in the germline V gene. The CDR3 DNA reads as TGTGCCAGCAGTTGGTCGGCTGGTCGACTGGGGCTGTTTTTT. This codes for CASSWSAGRLGLFF.

The rearrangement joins TRBV13 to TRBJ2-7, with D possibly TRBD1 on 5 matching bases. There are 14 residues in the CDR3. Germline V gene sequence: CDR1 PRHDT, CDR2 FYEKMQ (reference sequence). V was cut by 7 bases and J by 4 bases, with 17 bases left in between. The CDR3, as DNA: TGTGCCAGCAATAGGGGCGGCAGCCATTACGAGCAGTACTTC. Its protein product is CASNRGGSHYEQYF.

The V gene is TRBV5-1, the J gene TRBJ2-7, with a possible D match to TRBD1 (5 bases). The V gene lost 7 bases and the J gene lost 5 bases, with 40 bases spanning the gap. Germline V gene data show CDR1 as SGHRS and CDR2 as YFSETQ. The CDR3 spans 21 residues. The CDR3 region is CASSPMGLNLLLRGMGHEQYF. In nucleotides, the CDR3 is TGCGCCAGCTCCCCAATGGGGCTAAACCTTTTGTTAAGGGGAATGGGGCACGAGCAGTACTTC. Looking up the rest from reference TRBV5-1 and TRBJ2-7 gives the full variable domain: KAGVTQTPRYLIKTRGQQVTLSCSPISGHRSVSWYQQTPGQGLQFLFEYFSETQRNKGNFPGRFSGRQFSNSRSEMNVSTLELGDSALYLCASSPMGLNLLLRGMGHEQYFGPGTRLTVT.

By sample fraction, this clone is medium-sized (0.01 to 0.1%). The rearrangement joins TRBV5-1 to TRBJ2-1; weak D call: TRBD1 (6 bases). This CDR3 spans 14 amino acids. Germline V gene lookup returns CDR1 SGHRS and CDR2 YFSETQ. The V end was cut by 2 bases, the J end by 8 bases, with 14 bases between. Here the CDR3 reads CASSFAGARDEQFF. CDR3 nucleotides: TGCGCCAGCAGCTTTGCAGGGGCGCGGGATGAGCAGTTCTTC.

This clone occurred once. This chain uses TRBV11-3 with TRBJ2-1; 8 nucleotides agree with TRBD2. The ends lost 5 bases at V and 6 bases at J; junction bases unmatched: 6. Germline V gene lookup returns CDR1 SGHNT and CDR2 YENEEA. The CDR3 is 14 residues long. CDR3 amino acids: CASSATGTSNEQFF. The CDR3 DNA sequence: TGTGCCAGCAGCGCAACCGGGACTAGCAATGAGCAGTTCTTC.

This clone has ten or more counts. The chain joins TRBV2 to TRBJ2-7; perhaps TRBD2 as D (5 bases). The V and J ends lost 8 bases and 2 bases respectively, with 16 bases between them. The germline gives CDR1 SNHLY, CDR2 FYNNEI. The CDR3 spans 14 residues. The DNA of the CDR3 is TGTGCCAGCGAAATATCGAGCGGCACCTACGAGCAGTACTTC. Protein sequence: CASEISSGTYEQYF.

This chain uses TRBV2 with TRBJ1-1, with 10 bases identical to TRBD1. After removal of 8 bases from V and 10 bases from J, the junction contained 13 bases not matched to a gene. Germline CDR1 and CDR2: SNHLY and FYNNEI. The CDR3 contains 14 residues. CDR3 coding DNA: TGTGCCAGCGAGTCCGAGGGACAGGGGTTTCGAGCTTTCTTT. This codes for CASESEGQGFRAFF.

This clone is medium-sized by share. The rearrangement links TRBV6-1 to TRBJ2-7; the match to TRBD1 covers 11 bases. V shed 10 bases, J shed 0 bases, and the junction held 5 bases outside the gene matches. This CDR3 has 14 residues. Germline V gives CDR1 MNHNS, CDR2 SASEGT. The CDR3 loop is CATWDRGISYEQYF. DNA for the CDR3: TGTGCCACCTGGGACAGGGGGATCTCCTACGAGCAGTACTTC.

A few counts support this clone. With a much larger clone just one base away, this may be a read error. This chain joins TRBV18 and TRBJ1-1; no firm D call. V lost 4 bases and J 5 bases, leaving 14 bases between the germline ends. The CDR3 is 14 amino acids. Germline V lookup: CDR1 KGHSH, CDR2 LQKENI. The CDR3 sequence: CASSRGRVGTEAFF. The CDR3 nucleotides read TGTGCCAGCTCACGCGGCCGAGTGGGAACTGAAGCTTTCTTT.

The rearrangement uses TRBV11-3 and TRBJ2-4; perhaps TRBD2 as D (6 bases). The CDR3 has 17 amino acids. Germline V gives CDR1 SGHNT, CDR2 YENEEA. With 0 bases removed from V and 1 base from J, the gap between germline ends came to 13 bases. The CDR3 coding sequence is TGTGCCAGCAGCTTAGAGGGGGGACGGAGGGCCAAAAACATTCAGTACTTC. It codes for CASSLEGGRRAKNIQYF.

By sample share, this clone is medium-sized. The chain joins TRBV20-1 to TRBJ1-2, with D unresolved. Germline-derived CDR1 and CDR2 are DFQATT and SNEGSKA (reference sequence). With 3 bases removed from V and 7 bases from J, the gap between germline ends came to 18 bases. The CDR3 is 14 amino acids. This CDR3 is CSASPGRLVFGYTF. CDR3 coding DNA: TGCAGTGCTAGTCCAGGCCGACTAGTCTTTGGCTACACCTTC.

As for this clone: Sequence at one end of the junction differs from germline and may be a read error. The gene calls are TRBV7-9 and TRBJ1-1, with D possibly being TRBD1 (5 bases). Germline CDR1 and CDR2: SEHNR and FQNEAQ (reference sequence). CDR3 size: 12 residues. CDR3 coding DNA: TGTGCCAGAGCTCACATGGGGACTGAAGCTTTCTTC. It encodes CARAHMGTEAFF.

V is TRBV7-3 and J is TRBJ1-2; D gene ambiguous. Between the trimmed V and J ends, which lost 4 bases and 8 bases, there was a span of 20 bases. The CDR3 runs to 15 residues. The germline CDR1 and CDR2 sequences are SGHTA and FQGTGA. In nucleotides, the CDR3 is TGTGCCAGCAGCTCCGGACTATCAGGTGTTCAAGGCTACACCTTC. It codes for CASSSGLSGVQGYTF.

This clone was counted many times. The chain uses TRBV28 and TRBJ2-7, with 13 bases lining up with TRBD2. Germline V lookup: CDR1 MDHEN, CDR2 SYDVKM. CDR3 size: 16 residues. Losses at the gene ends were 5 bases for V and 4 bases for J; bases not matched to a gene: 8. The CDR3 nucleotides are TGTGCCAGCAGTCCTGGGACTAGCGGGGCGCCATACGAGCAGTACTTC. Protein product: CASSPGTSGAPYEQYF.